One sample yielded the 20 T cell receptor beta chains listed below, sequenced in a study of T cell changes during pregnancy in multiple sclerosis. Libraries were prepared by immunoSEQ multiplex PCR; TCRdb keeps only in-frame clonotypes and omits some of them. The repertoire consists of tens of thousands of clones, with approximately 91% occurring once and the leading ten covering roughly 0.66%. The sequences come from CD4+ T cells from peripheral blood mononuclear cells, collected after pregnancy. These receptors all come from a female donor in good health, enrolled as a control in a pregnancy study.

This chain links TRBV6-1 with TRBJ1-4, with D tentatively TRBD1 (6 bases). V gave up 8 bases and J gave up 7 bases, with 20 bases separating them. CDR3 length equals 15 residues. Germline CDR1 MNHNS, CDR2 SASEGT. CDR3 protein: CASVPPGQSSEKLFF. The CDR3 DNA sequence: TGTGCCAGCGTGCCCCCCGGACAGTCAAGTGAAAAACTGTTTTTT.

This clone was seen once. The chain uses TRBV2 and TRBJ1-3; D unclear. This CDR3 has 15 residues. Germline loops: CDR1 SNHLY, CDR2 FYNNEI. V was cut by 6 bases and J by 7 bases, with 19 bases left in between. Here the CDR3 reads CASRSGGLSTNTIYF. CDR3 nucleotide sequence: TGTGCCAGCAGGAGCGGAGGACTCTCGACGAACACCATATATTTT.

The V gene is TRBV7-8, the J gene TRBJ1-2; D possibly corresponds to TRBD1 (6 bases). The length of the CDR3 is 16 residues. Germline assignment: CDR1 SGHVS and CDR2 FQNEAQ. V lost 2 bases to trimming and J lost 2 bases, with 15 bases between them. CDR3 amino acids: CASSLTAGGTNYGYTF. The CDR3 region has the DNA TGTGCCAGCAGCTTAACGGCTGGGGGCACAAACTATGGCTACACCTTC.

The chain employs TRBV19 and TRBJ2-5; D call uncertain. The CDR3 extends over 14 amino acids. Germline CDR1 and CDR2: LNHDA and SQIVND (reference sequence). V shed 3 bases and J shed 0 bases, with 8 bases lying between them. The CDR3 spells CASSIVDNQETQYF. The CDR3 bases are TGTGCCAGTAGTATTGTTGACAACCAAGAGACCCAGTACTTC.

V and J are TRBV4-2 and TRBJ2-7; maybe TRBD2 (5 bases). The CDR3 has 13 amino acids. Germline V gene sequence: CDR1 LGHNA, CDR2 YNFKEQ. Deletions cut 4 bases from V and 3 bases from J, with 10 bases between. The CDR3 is CASSPSRDYEQYF. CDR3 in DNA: TGTGCCAGCAGCCCTTCCCGGGACTACGAGCAGTACTTC.

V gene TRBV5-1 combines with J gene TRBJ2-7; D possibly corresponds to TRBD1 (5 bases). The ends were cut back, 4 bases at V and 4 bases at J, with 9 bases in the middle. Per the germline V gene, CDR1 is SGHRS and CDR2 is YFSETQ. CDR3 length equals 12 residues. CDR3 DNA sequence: TGCGCCAGCAGCCCAGGGAATTACGAGCAGTACTTC. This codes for CASSPGNYEQYF. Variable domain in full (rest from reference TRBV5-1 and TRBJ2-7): KAGVTQTPRYLIKTRGQQVTLSCSPISGHRSVSWYQQTPGQGLQFLFEYFSETQRNKGNFPGRFSGRQFSNSRSEMNVSTLELGDSALYLCASSPGNYEQYFGPGTRLTVT.

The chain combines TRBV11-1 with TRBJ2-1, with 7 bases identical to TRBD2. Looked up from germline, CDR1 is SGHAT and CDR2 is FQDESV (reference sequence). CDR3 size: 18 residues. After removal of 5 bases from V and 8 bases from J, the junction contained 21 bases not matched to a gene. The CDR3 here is CASSHGKAVQRGGDEQFF. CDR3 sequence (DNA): TGTGCCAGCAGCCACGGGAAGGCCGTCCAGCGGGGCGGGGATGAGCAGTTCTTC.

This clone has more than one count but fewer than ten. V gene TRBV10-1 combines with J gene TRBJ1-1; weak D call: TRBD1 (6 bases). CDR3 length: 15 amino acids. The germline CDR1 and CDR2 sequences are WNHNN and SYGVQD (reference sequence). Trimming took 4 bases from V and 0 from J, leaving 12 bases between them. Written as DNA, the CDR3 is TGCGCCAGCAGTGCAGACAGGCGTCTGAACACTGAAGCTTTCTTT. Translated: CASSADRRLNTEAFF.

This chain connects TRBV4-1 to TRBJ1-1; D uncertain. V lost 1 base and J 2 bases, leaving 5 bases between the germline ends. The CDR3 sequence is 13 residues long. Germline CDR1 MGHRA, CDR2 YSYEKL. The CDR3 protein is CASSQVFNTEAFF. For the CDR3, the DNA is TGCGCCAGCAGCCAAGTATTTAACACTGAAGCTTTCTTT.

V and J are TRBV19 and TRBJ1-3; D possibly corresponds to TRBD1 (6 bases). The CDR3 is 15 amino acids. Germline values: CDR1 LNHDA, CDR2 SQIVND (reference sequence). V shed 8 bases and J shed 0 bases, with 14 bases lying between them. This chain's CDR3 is CASAFDRSSGNTIYF. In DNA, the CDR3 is TGTGCCAGTGCGTTTGACAGGAGCTCTGGAAACACCATATATTTT.

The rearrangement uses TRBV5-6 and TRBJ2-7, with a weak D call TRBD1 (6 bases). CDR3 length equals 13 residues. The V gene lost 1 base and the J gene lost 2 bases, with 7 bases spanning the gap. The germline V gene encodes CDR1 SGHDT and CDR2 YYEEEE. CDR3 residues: CASSLTGPYEQYF. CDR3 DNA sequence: TGTGCCAGCAGCTTGACAGGGCCCTACGAGCAGTACTTC. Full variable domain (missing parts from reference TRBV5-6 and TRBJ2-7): DAGVTQSPTHLIKTRGQQVTLRCSPKSGHDTVSWYQQALGQGPQFIFQYYEEEERQRGNFPDRFSGHQFPNYSSELNVNALLLGDSALYLCASSLTGPYEQYFGPGTRLTVT.

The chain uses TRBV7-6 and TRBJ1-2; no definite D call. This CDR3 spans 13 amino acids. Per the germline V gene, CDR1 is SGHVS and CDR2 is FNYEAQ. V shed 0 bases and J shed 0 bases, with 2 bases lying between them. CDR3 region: CASSLAANYGYTF. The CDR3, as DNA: TGTGCCAGCAGCTTAGCCGCTAACTATGGCTACACCTTC.

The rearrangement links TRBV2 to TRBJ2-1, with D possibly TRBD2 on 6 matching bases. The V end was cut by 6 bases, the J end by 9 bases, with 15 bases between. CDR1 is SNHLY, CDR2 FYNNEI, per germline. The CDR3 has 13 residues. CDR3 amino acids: CASRGLPGSEQFF. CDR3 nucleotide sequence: TGTGCCAGCAGGGGACTCCCAGGGAGTGAGCAGTTCTTC.

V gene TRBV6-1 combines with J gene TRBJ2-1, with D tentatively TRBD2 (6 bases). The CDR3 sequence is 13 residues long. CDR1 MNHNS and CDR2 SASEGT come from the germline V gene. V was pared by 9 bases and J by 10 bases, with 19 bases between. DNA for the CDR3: TGTGCCAGTAGGGACTCTAGCAGCTACGAGCAGTTCTTC. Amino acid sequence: CASRDSSSYEQFF.

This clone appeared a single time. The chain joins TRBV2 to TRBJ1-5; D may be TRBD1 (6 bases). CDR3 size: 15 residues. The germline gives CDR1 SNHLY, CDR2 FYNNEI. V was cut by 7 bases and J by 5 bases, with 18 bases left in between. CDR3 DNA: TGTGCCAGCACTCAGCAGACAGGAGGCCATCAGCCCCAGCATTTT. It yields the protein CASTQQTGGHQPQHF.

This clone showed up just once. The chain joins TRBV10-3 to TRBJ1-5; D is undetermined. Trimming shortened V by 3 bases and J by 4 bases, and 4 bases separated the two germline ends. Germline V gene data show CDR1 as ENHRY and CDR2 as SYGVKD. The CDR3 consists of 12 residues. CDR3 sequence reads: CAISDGNQPQHF. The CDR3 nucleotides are TGTGCCATCAGTGACGGGAATCAGCCCCAGCATTTT.

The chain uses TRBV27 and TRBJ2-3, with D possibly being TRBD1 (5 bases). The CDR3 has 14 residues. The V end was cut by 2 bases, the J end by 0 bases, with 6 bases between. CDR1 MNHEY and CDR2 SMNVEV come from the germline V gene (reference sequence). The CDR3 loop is CASSLAGSTDTQYF. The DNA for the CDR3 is TGTGCCAGCAGTTTAGCAGGGAGCACAGATACGCAGTATTTT.

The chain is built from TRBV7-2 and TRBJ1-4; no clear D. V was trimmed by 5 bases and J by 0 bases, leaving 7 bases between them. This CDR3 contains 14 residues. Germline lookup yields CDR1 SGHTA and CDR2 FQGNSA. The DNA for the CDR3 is TGTGCCAGCAGCCGCGTTTCAACTAATGAAAAACTGTTTTTT. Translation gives CASSRVSTNEKLFF.

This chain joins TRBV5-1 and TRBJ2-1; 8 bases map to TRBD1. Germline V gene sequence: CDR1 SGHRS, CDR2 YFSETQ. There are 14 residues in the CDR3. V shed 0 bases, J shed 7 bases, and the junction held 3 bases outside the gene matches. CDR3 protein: CASSLANRGNEQFF. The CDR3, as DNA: TGCGCCAGCAGCTTGGCTAACAGGGGGAATGAGCAGTTCTTC.

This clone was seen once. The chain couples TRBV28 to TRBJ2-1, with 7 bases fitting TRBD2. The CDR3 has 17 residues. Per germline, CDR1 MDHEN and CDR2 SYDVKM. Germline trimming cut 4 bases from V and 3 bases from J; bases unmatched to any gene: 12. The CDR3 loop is CASSWTYRGVNYNEQFF. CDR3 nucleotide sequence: TGTGCCAGCAGTTGGACTTACCGGGGGGTTAACTACAATGAGCAGTTCTTC.